This T cell receptor beta chain was recorded in a study of T cells in Graves' hyperthyroidism and ophthalmopathy. General study results and limits: Also found in blood were most expanded thyroid clonotypes above 0.001. Separation of ophthalmopathy from stable hyperthyroidism was achieved by a 13 V-J model.

This clonotype was recorded at least ten times. The target antigen is unknown. The CDR3 sequence is 14 residues long. V lost 2 bases and J lost 7, with 12 bases in between. Researchers amplified the TCR beta CDR3 regions from RNA transcripts. HTBI primers were used for first-round RT-PCR of the TCR CDR3. TCRdb re-derived calls from the multiplex PCR reads in MiXCR, one entry per CDR3 protein. The sample contains 300,000 or so distinct CDR3 sequences, 16% of which appear only once. An absence of ophthalmopathy progression within 18 months meant stable Graves' hyperthyroidism. Hyperthyroidism in the patients, aged 18 to 65, was newly diagnosed and under 2 months in duration.

This sequence joins TRBV12-3 or TRBV12-4 and TRBJ2-1, with D perhaps assigned TRBD1 or TRBD2 (5 bases each). Specimen: blood. This sequence was found in a man in his thirties or forties with Graves' hyperthyroidism. The CDR3 loop is CASSLKGSGNEQFF. Here the CDR3 DNA reads TGTGCCAGCAGTTTAAAGGGGTCGGGGAATGAGCAGTTCTTC.